Listed here is a single TCR beta chain. Its antigen remains unidentified. Researchers partitioned CD4+ cells into CD45RA+ naive and CD45RA-negative memory subsets. Libraries were prepared by immunoSEQ multiplex PCR; TCRdb keeps only in-frame clonotypes and omits some of them. The sample lists roughly 2,300,000 clones, about 90% occurring once. This record belongs to a study of shared clonotypes between healthy human individuals. V lost 1 base to trimming and J lost 2 bases; unmatched junction nucleotides: 1. The CDR3 sequence is 15 residues long. Looked up from germline, CDR1 is MNHNY and CDR2 is SVGAGI (reference sequence). General observations from the study: Blood was the only sampled material, and tissue repertoires likely differ.

The V gene is TRBV6-6, the J gene TRBJ2-5; 10 bases are a match to TRBD2. The sample taken for sequencing was naive CD4+ T cells from PBMCs. The subset was: CD45RA+ positively selected. The sequence was obtained from a man younger than 35 in good health. Some clones in this sample may be carry-over from other donors' samples. CDR3 region: CASSYWTSGQETQYF. CDR3 bases: TGTGCCAGCAGTTACTGGACTAGCGGACAAGAGACCCAGTACTTC.